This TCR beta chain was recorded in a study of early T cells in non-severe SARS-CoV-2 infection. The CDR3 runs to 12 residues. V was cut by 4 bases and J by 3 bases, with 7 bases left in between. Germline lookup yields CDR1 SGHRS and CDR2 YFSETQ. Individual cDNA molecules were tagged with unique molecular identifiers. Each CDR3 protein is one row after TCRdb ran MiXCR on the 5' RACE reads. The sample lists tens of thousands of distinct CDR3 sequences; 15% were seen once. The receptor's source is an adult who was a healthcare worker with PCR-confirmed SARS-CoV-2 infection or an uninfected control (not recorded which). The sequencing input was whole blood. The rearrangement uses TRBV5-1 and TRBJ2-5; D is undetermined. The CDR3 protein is CASSRVEETQYF. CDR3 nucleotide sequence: TGCGCCAGCAGCCGGGTGGAAGAGACCCAGTACTTC.